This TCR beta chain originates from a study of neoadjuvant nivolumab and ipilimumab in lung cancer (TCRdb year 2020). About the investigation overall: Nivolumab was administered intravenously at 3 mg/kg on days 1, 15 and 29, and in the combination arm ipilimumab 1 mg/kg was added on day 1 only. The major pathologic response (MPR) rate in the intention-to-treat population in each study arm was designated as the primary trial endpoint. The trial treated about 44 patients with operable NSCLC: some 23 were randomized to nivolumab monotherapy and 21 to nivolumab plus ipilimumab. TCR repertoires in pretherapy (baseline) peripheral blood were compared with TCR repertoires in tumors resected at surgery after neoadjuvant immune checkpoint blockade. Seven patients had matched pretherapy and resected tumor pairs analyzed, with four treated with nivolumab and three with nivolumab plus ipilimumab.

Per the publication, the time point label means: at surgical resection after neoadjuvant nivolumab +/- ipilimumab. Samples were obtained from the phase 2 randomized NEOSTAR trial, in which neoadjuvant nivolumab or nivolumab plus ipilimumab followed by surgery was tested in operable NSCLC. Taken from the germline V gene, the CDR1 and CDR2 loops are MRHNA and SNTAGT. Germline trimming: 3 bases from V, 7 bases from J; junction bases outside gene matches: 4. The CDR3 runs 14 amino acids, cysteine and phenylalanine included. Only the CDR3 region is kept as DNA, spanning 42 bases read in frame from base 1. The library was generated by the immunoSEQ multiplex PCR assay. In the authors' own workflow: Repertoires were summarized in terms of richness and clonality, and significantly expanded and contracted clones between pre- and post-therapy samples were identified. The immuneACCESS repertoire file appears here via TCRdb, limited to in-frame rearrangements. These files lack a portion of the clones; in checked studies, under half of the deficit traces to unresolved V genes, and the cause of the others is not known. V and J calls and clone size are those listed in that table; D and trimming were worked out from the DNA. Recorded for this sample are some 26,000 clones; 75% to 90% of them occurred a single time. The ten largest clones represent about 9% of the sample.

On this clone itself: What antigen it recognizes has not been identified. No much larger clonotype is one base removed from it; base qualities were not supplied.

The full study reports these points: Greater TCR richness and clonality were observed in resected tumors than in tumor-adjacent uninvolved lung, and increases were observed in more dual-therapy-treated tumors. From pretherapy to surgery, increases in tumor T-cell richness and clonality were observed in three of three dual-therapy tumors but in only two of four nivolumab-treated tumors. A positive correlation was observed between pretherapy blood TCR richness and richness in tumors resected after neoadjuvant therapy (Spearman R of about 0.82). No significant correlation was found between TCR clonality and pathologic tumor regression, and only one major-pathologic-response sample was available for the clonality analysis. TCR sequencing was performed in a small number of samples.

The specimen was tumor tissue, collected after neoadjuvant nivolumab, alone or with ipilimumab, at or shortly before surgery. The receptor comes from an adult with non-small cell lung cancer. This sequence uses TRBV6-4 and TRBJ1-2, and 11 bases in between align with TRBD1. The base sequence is TGTGCCAGCAGTGAGACCGGGACAGGGGGTGGCTACACCTTC. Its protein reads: CASSETGTGGGYTF.